These T cell receptor beta chains were read from a single sample in a study of brain metastases from non-small cell lung cancer. Repertoires were generated with immunoSEQ multiplex PCR, while TCRdb's copy carries only in-frame clones and drops some. The data contain thousands of clones, 75% to 85% of them singletons. Sequenced: tumor-adjacent normal tissue. The receptors stem from a donor older than 35 with non-small cell lung cancer. CDR3s include the opening cysteine and the closing phenylalanine or tryptophan. The D gene is left open where the match is weak. Part of the rows lack a size; the others show once, few, many or a class for expanded clones.

>.|.|TRBJ2-2|16|TRBV24-1
TGTGCCACCAGTGGGAGTCAGGGGACCTCCACCGGGGAGCTGTTTTTT
CATSGSQGTSTGELFF
>.|.|TRBJ2-1|13|TRBV19
TGTGCCAGTAGTATCTTAGGGGGGGATGAGCAGTTCTTC
CASSILGGDEQFF
>.|.|TRBJ1-2|14|TRBV4-1
TGCGCCAGCAGCCAGGACGGCGGCAGTCGAGGCTACACCTTC
CASSQDGGSRGYTF
>TRBD1|.|TRBJ2-5|14|TRBV14
TGTGCCAGCAGCTACAGGGGGCGCGGGGAGACCCAGTACTTC
CASSYRGRGETQYF
>.|few|TRBJ1-5|12|TRBV2
TGTGCCAGCAGGGGGATCAGGCAGCCCCAGCATTTT
CASRGIRQPQHF
>.|.|TRBJ2-5|14|TRBV7-2
TGTGCCAGCAGTAACACCGGGGAAAAAGAGACCCAGTACTTC
CASSNTGEKETQYF
>TRBD1|.|TRBJ2-7|15|TRBV19
TGTGCCAGTAGTATAGGACAGGGGGCGGCTTACGAGCAGTACTTC
CASSIGQGAAYEQYF
>TRBD1|.|TRBJ2-1|13|TRBV27
TGTGCCAGCAGTTCCGAAACAGGGGATGAGCAGTTCTTC
CASSSETGDEQFF
>TRBD2|.|TRBJ2-1|15|TRBV5-1
TGCGCCAGCAGTGAAGGACTAGCGGAGTACAATGAGCAGTTCTTC
CASSEGLAEYNEQFF
>.|.|TRBJ1-5|15|TRBV28
TGTGCCAGCAGTCAACGCCGGCTTCGGGATCAGCCCCAGCATTTT
CASSQRRLRDQPQHF
>.|.|TRBJ2-4|16|TRBV6-1
TGTGCCAGCAGTGCGATGGGGGTTTTAGCCAAAAACATTCAGTACTTC
CASSAMGVLAKNIQYF
>.|.|TRBJ2-2|13|TRBV27
TGTGCCAGCAGTCTAATCGGGACCGGGGAGCTGTTTTTT
CASSLIGTGELFF
>.|.|TRBJ1-1|13|TRBV3-1/TRBV3-2
TGTGCCAGCAGCCAAGGTAGAAACACTGAAGCTTTCTTT
CASSQGRNTEAFF
>TRBD2|.|TRBJ2-3|16|TRBV9
TGTGCCAGCAGCGTAGAAGCGGGAGGCACGGCAGATACGCAGTATTTT
CASSVEAGGTADTQYF
>TRBD2|few|TRBJ2-5|15|TRBV11-1
TGTGCCAGCAGCTTATCCCCGGGGGGCCAAGAGACCCAGTACTTC
CASSLSPGGQETQYF
>.|few|TRBJ2-3|16|TRBV9
TGTGCCAGCAGCGCCAGTCTCAACCCCGGCACAGATACGCAGTATTTT
CASSASLNPGTDTQYF
>.|.|TRBJ1-2|14|TRBV27
TGTGCCAGCAGCCCAGGGCTAGCTAACTATGGCTACACCTTC
CASSPGLANYGYTF
>.|.|TRBJ1-1|16|TRBV5-5
TGTGCCAGCAGCTTGGTTTTTGGGGCAGCGAACACTGAAGCTTTCTTT
CASSLVFGAANTEAFF
>.|.|TRBJ1-1|13|TRBV5-4
TGTGCCAGCAGCTTGGCAGGGATCACTGAAGCTTTCTTT
CASSLAGITEAFF
>TRBD2|.|TRBJ2-6|19|TRBV4-1
TGCGCCAGCAGCCAAGTTGGACTAGCGGACCCCTCTGGGGCCAACGTCCTGACTTTC
CASSQVGLADPSGANVLTF
>.|.|TRBJ2-7|13|TRBV10-3
TGTGCCATCGGCGGAGGACGGGCCTACGAGCAGTACTTC
CAIGGGRAYEQYF
>TRBD1|.|TRBJ2-7|15|TRBV13
TGTGCCAGCAGCAACTCCCGACAGGGCTCCTACGAGCAGTACTTC
CASSNSRQGSYEQYF
>.|.|TRBJ2-7|12|TRBV29-1
TGCAGCGTGGGAACAGGCTCCTACGAGCAGTACTTC
CSVGTGSYEQYF
>.|.|TRBJ2-7|14|TRBV7-6
TGTACCAGCAGCAGGGACTCCAATTCCTACGAGCAGTACTTC
CTSSRDSNSYEQYF
>.|.|TRBJ2-6|14|TRBV6-2/TRBV6-3
TGTGCCAGCAGCTCACATTCTGGGGCCAACGTCCTGACTTTC
CASSSHSGANVLTF
>.|.|TRBJ1-5|12|TRBV28
TGTGCCAGCCTAAGATTCGGTCAGCCCCAGCATTTT
CASLRFGQPQHF
>.|once|TRBJ2-5|14|TRBV19
TGTGCCAGTAGTTCAAACAGGGCCGGGGGGTCCCAGTACTTC
CASSSNRAGGSQYF
>.|.|TRBJ1-1|12|TRBV19
TGTGCCAGTAGCCGACGAAACACTGAAGCTTTCTTT
CASSRRNTEAFF
>.|.|TRBJ1-2|15|TRBV21-1
TGTGCCAGCAGCAAAGCGCTAGGGCAGAACGAGGGCTACACCTTC
CASSKALGQNEGYTF
>TRBD1|.|TRBJ2-7|14|TRBV2
TGTGCCAGCAGGGCCGGGACAGGGACCGACGAGCAATACTTC
CASRAGTGTDEQYF
>TRBD1|.|TRBJ1-4|15|TRBV5-1
TGCGCCAGCAGCGAAAGGACAGGGTCGGGTGAAAAACTGTTTTTT
CASSERTGSGEKLFF
>TRBD2|.|TRBJ2-1|17|TRBV27
TGTGCCAGCAGTTTACTCGCTCTAGCGGAGATAAACAATGAGCAGTTCTTC
CASSLLALAEINNEQFF
>TRBD2|.|TRBJ2-1|16|TRBV10-3
TGTGCCATCGGCAGGACTAGCGGGGGGGTCTACAATGAGCAGTTCTTC
CAIGRTSGGVYNEQFF
>.|.|TRBJ2-3|13|TRBV5-6
TGTGCCAGCAGCCGGGACTTCACAGATACGCAGTATTTT
CASSRDFTDTQYF
>TRBD2|.|TRBJ2-5|15|TRBV11-3
TGTGCCAGCAGCCCCAAGCGGGGGGTCGAAGAGACCCAGTACTTC
CASSPKRGVEETQYF
>.|.|TRBJ2-5|14|TRBV9
TGTGCCAGCAGCGTACTGGGGCCGGGAGAGACCCAGTACTTC
CASSVLGPGETQYF
>TRBD2|.|TRBJ2-3|16|TRBV11-3
TGTGCCAGCAGCGCCGGGACTAGCGGGAGACAAGATACGCAGTATTTT
CASSAGTSGRQDTQYF